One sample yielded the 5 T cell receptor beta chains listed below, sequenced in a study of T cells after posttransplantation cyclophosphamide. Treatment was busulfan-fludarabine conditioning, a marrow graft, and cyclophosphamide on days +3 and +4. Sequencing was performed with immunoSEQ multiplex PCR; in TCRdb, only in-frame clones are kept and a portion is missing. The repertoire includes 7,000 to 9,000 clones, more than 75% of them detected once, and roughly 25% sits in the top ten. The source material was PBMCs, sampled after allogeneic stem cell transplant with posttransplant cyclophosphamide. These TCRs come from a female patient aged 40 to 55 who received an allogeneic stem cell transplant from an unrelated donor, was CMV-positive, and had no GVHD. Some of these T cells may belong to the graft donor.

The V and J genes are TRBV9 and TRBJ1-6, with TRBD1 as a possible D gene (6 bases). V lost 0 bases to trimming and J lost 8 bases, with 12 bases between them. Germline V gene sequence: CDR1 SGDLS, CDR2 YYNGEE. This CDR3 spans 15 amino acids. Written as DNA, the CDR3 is TGTGCCAGCAGCGTAGGAGTACAGGGACATTCACCCCTCCACTTT. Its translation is CASSVGVQGHSPLHF.

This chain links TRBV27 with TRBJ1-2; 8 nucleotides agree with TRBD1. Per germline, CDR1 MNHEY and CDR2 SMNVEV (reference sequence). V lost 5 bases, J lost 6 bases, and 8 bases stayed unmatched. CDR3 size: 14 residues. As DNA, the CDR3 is TGTGCCAGCAGTCATCAGGGGGCGCTTGATGGCTACACCTTC. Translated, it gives CASSHQGALDGYTF.

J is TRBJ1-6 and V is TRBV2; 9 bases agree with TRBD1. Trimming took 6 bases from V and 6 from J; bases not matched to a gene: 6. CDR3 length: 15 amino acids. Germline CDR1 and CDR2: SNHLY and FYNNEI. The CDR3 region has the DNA TGTGCCAGCAGGGGGGGACAGGGCCTTAATTCACCCCTCCACTTT. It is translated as CASRGGQGLNSPLHF.

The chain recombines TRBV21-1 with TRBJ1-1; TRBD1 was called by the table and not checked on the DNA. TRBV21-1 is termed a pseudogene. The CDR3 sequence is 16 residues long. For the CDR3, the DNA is TGTGCCAGCAGAAAACGATTAGGACAGGGTCTTCCTGAAGCTTTCTTT. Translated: CASRKRLGQGLPEAFF.

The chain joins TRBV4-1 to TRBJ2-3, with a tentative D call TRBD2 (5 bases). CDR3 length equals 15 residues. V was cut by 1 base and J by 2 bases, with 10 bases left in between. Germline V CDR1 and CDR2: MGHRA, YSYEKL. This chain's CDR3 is CASSQAEGFTDTQYF. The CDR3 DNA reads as TGCGCCAGCAGCCAAGCAGAGGGATTCACAGATACGCAGTATTTT.